The present entry profiles one T cell receptor (beta chain) with its context. Its antigen is currently unknown. This record comes from a study of TIL therapy for anti-PD-1-resistant metastatic lung cancer. Study-wide results and caveats: The baseline peripheral repertoire was partially replaced by infused TIL clonotypes that later decayed.

Trimming removed 5 bases from V and 0 bases from J, with 14 bases in between. This CDR3 spans 16 amino acids. Germline CDR1 is SEHNR and CDR2 is FQNEAQ (reference sequence). The time point was: pre-treatment sample, taken before nivolumab and TIL therapy. Sequencing used immunoSEQ v3. Sequenced by immunoSEQ multiplex PCR; TCRdb stores in-frame clones only, minus some. The sample records about 45,000 clones, 79% being singletons. V usage is TRBV7-9 and J usage is TRBJ1-3; TRBD1 is a possible D gene (5 bases). Material: blood, obtained at baseline. The source of this sequence is a man between 65 and 80 years old with non-small cell lung cancer. CDR3: CASSPIGTNSGNTIYF. As DNA, the CDR3 is TGTGCCAGCAGCCCCATAGGGACGAACTCTGGAAACACCATATATTTT.